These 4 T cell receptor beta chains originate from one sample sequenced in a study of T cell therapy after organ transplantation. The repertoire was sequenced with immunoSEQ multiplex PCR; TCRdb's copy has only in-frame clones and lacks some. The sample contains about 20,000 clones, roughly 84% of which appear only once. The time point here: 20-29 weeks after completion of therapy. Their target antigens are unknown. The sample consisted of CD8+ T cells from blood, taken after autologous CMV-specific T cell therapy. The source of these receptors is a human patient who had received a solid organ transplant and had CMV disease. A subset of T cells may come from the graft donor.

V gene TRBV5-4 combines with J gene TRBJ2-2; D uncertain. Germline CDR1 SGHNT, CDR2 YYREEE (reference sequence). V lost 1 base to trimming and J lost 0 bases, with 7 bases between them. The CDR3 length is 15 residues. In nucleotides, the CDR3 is TGTGCCAGCAGCTTGTTGGACCCGAACACCGGGGAGCTGTTTTTT. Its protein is CASSLLDPNTGELFF.

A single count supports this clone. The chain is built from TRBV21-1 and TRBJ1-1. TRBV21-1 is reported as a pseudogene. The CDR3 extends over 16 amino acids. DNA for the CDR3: TGTGCCAGCAGCAAAGACGGCGCGGGACCGAACACTGAAGCTTTCTTT. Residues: CASSKDGAGPNTEAFF.

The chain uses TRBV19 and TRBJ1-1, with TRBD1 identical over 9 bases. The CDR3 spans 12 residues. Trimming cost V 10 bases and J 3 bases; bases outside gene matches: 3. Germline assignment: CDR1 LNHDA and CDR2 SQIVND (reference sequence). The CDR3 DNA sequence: TGTGCCACGACAGGGGGATACACTGAAGCTTTCTTT. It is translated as CATTGGYTEAFF.

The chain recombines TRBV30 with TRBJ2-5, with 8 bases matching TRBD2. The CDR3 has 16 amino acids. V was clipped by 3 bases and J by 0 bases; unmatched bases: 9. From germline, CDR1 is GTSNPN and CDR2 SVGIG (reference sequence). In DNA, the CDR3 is TGTGCCTGGAGGGTCTGGCGGGGGGCCCACCAAGAGACCCAGTACTTC. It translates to CAWRVWRGAHQETQYF.